These T cell receptor beta chains were read from a single sample in a study of T cell changes during pregnancy in multiple sclerosis. Sequencing used immunoSEQ multiplex PCR; TCRdb keeps in-frame clones, though not all of them. The table includes about 70,000 clones, about 92% detected once. This sample comprised peripheral blood, obtained after pregnancy. The origin of the receptors is a female donor with multiple sclerosis, enrolled in a pregnancy study. CDR3s include the opening cysteine and the closing phenylalanine or tryptophan. The D gene is left open where the match is weak. Some rows mark clone size as missing; the rest say once, few, many or name a class of expanded clone.

J: TRBJ2-7
D: NA
V: TRBV6-6
length: 10
size: NA
CDR3: CASSSRRQYF
DNA: TGTGCCAGCAGTTCACGGAGGCAGTACTTC

J: TRBJ1-1
D: NA
V: TRBV6-1
length: 14
size: NA
CDR3: CASGRDTVNTEAFF
DNA: TGTGCCAGCGGCCGGGACACAGTGAACACTGAAGCTTTCTTT

J: TRBJ2-2
D: NA
V: TRBV21-1
length: 19
size: many
CDR3: CASSKASRAPQGNWGELFF
DNA: TGTGCCAGCAGCAAAGCGTCGAGAGCTCCCCAGGGGAACTGGGGGGAGCTGTTTTTT

J: TRBJ2-7
D: TRBD2
V: TRBV19
length: 16
size: once
CDR3: CASSINAGGWNYEQYF
DNA: TGTGCCAGTAGTATCAATGCGGGAGGATGGAACTACGAGCAGTACTTC

J: TRBJ2-1
D: NA
V: TRBV7-9
length: 14
size: once
CDR3: CANTVRENGNEQFF
DNA: TGTGCCAACACTGTTCGGGAGAACGGCAATGAGCAGTTCTTC

J: TRBJ2-1
D: NA
V: TRBV4-3
length: 13
size: NA
CDR3: CASSQGTGDEQFF
DNA: TGCGCCAGCAGCCAAGGGACGGGGGATGAGCAGTTCTTC

J: TRBJ1-2
D: TRBD1
V: TRBV5-1
length: 14
size: NA
CDR3: CASSSGQGARGYTF
DNA: TGCGCCAGCAGCTCGGGACAGGGGGCGCGCGGCTACACCTTC

J: TRBJ2-4
D: TRBD1
V: TRBV28
length: 15
size: NA
CDR3: CASRRQGVAKNIQYF
DNA: TGTGCCAGCAGGCGACAGGGAGTAGCCAAAAACATTCAGTACTTC

J: TRBJ2-2
D: TRBD1
V: TRBV5-1
length: 16
size: NA
CDR3: CASRPTTGQGTGELFF
DNA: TGCGCCAGCAGACCTACTACGGGACAGGGCACCGGGGAGCTGTTTTTT

J: TRBJ2-2
D: TRBD1
V: TRBV9
length: 16
size: NA
CDR3: CASSVEAGGGNGELFF
DNA: TGTGCCAGCAGCGTAGAGGCAGGGGGCGGTAACGGGGAGCTGTTTTTT

J: TRBJ2-7
D: TRBD1
V: TRBV10-1
length: 16
size: NA
CDR3: CASSESVGTGGHEQYF
DNA: TGCGCCAGCAGTGAGTCGGTGGGGACAGGGGGCCACGAGCAGTACTTC

J: TRBJ2-7
D: NA
V: TRBV2
length: 13
size: NA
CDR3: CASSEALQLEQYF
DNA: TGTGCCAGCAGTGAAGCGCTCCAACTCGAGCAGTACTTC

J: TRBJ2-1
D: TRBD2
V: TRBV2
length: 15
size: once
CDR3: CASSQGTSGRNEQFF
DNA: TGTGCCAGCAGTCAAGGGACTAGCGGGAGAAATGAGCAGTTCTTC

J: TRBJ2-1
D: TRBD1
V: TRBV2
length: 15
size: NA
CDR3: CASSNGQGGYNEQFF
DNA: TGTGCCAGCAGCAACGGACAGGGGGGGTACAATGAGCAGTTCTTC

J: TRBJ1-4
D: NA
V: TRBV14
length: 15
size: NA
CDR3: CASSQASWGSGKLFF
DNA: TGTGCCAGCAGCCAAGCCTCGTGGGGTAGCGGAAAACTGTTTTTT

J: TRBJ1-2
D: TRBD1
V: TRBV6-6
length: 16
size: NA
CDR3: CASSYPLLGQGYGYTF
DNA: TGTGCCAGCAGTTACCCCCTGCTGGGACAGGGCTATGGCTACACCTTC

J: TRBJ2-2
D: TRBD1
V: TRBV28
length: 17
size: once
CDR3: CASSNPAGQGPPGELFF
DNA: TGTGCCAGCAGTAATCCGGCGGGACAGGGTCCTCCCGGGGAGCTGTTTTTT

J: TRBJ1-1
D: NA
V: TRBV9
length: 14
size: few
CDR3: CASSVRGESTEAFF
DNA: TGTGCCAGCAGCGTACGGGGGGAGAGCACTGAAGCTTTCTTT

J: TRBJ2-7
D: TRBD2
V: TRBV28
length: 15
size: NA
CDR3: CASSLRPSGSREQYF
DNA: TGTGCCAGCAGTTTACGGCCTAGCGGGAGTCGCGAGCAGTACTTC

J: TRBJ1-1
D: TRBD1
V: TRBV9
length: 16
size: many
CDR3: CASSVSRDRGNTEAFF
DNA: TGTGCCAGCAGCGTATCCAGGGACAGGGGAAACACTGAAGCTTTCTTT

J: TRBJ2-7
D: TRBD2
V: TRBV9
length: 15
size: once
CDR3: CASSVEPSGSYEQYF
DNA: TGTGCCAGCAGCGTAGAGCCTAGCGGGAGCTACGAGCAGTACTTC

J: TRBJ2-7
D: TRBD2
V: TRBV11-2
length: 19
size: NA
CDR3: CASSPRLRLAGGKAYEQYF
DNA: TGTGCCAGCAGCCCCCGTCTTCGGCTAGCGGGAGGTAAGGCATACGAGCAGTACTTC

J: TRBJ2-1
D: TRBD1
V: TRBV6-1
length: 14
size: NA
CDR3: CASGQGWSYNEQFF
DNA: TGTGCCAGCGGACAGGGGTGGTCTTACAATGAGCAGTTCTTC

J: TRBJ1-4
D: NA
V: TRBV6-6
length: 10
size: NA
CDR3: CASGGEKLFF
DNA: TGTGCCAGCGGGGGGGAAAAACTGTTTTTT

J: TRBJ2-7
D: TRBD2
V: TRBV2
length: 14
size: NA
CDR3: CASSVGTSGFPRYF
DNA: TGTGCCAGCAGTGTCGGGACTAGCGGGTTTCCGAGGTACTTC

J: TRBJ2-5
D: NA
V: TRBV7-7
length: 13
size: NA
CDR3: CASSPERGETQYF
DNA: TGTGCTAGCAGCCCTGAAAGGGGGGAGACCCAGTACTTC